The rows below give T cell receptor beta chains drawn from one sample of a study of T cells in Graves' hyperthyroidism and ophthalmopathy. TCRdb ran MiXCR on the multiplex PCR reads and lists one entry per CDR3 protein. This repertoire shows about 600,000 distinct CDR3 sequences, about a sixth found once; its top ten account for 2.5% to 4%. The sequencing input was blood. These receptors came from a woman aged 40 to 50 with Graves' ophthalmopathy. Both conserved end residues are part of each CDR3. Fields, in order: CDR3 length, J gene, D gene, clone size, V gene, CDR3 protein, CDR3 DNA. A D gene is named only where the DNA matches it firmly. The listing skips clone size in some rows; elsewhere it reads once, few, many or a size class.

length: 11; J: TRBJ2-1; D: NA; size: many; V: TRBV30; CDR3: CAWSEYSEQFF; DNA: TGTGCCTGGAGTGAATACTCTGAGCAGTTCTTC
length: 12; J: TRBJ2-5; D: NA; size: many; V: TRBV30; CDR3: CAWGQTGETQYF; DNA: TGTGCCTGGGGACAAACCGGAGAGACCCAGTACTTC
length: 15; J: TRBJ1-4; D: TRBD1; size: many; V: TRBV12-3/TRBV12-4; CDR3: CASSTTGAPNEKLFF; DNA: TGTGCCAGCAGCACCACAGGGGCACCTAATGAAAAACTGTTTTTT
length: 14; J: TRBJ1-1; D: NA; size: NA; V: TRBV6-6; CDR3: CASSYGQLNTEAFF; DNA: TGTGCCAGCAGTTACGGACAGCTGAACACTGAAGCTTTCTTT
length: 12; J: TRBJ1-1; D: TRBD1; size: NA; V: TRBV20-1; CDR3: CSAGQGNTEAFF; DNA: TGCAGTGCTGGACAGGGGAACACTGAAGCTTTCTTT
length: 14; J: TRBJ2-7; D: NA; size: few; V: TRBV5-1; CDR3: CASSLALDGGEQYF; DNA: TGCGCCAGCAGCTTGGCTCTGGATGGAGGCGAGCAGTACTTC
length: 13; J: TRBJ2-3; D: NA; size: few; V: TRBV5-1; CDR3: CASSLGFTDTQYF; DNA: TGCGCCAGCAGCCTGGGTTTCACAGATACGCAGTATTTT
length: 15; J: TRBJ2-1; D: TRBD2; size: NA; V: TRBV19; CDR3: CASRTSVSSYNEQFF; DNA: TGTGCCAGTAGGACTAGCGTTAGCTCCTACAATGAGCAGTTCTTC
length: 12; J: TRBJ2-5; D: TRBD1; size: NA; V: TRBV29-1; CDR3: CSVGQADETQYF; DNA: TGCAGCGTAGGACAGGCGGACGAGACCCAGTACTTC
length: 17; J: TRBJ2-1; D: TRBD1; size: NA; V: TRBV27; CDR3: CATSDLTGSSSYNEQFF; DNA: TGTGCCACCAGTGATTTGACAGGGTCAAGCTCCTACAATGAGCAGTTCTTC
length: 13; J: TRBJ2-7; D: NA; size: many; V: TRBV5-6; CDR3: CASSFDYSYEQYF; DNA: TGTGCCAGCAGCTTCGACTACTCCTACGAGCAGTACTTC
length: 15; J: TRBJ2-3; D: NA; size: NA; V: TRBV4-2; CDR3: CASSQDLLASDTQYF; DNA: TGTGCCAGCAGCCAAGATCTGCTTGCCTCGGATACGCAGTATTTT
length: 19; J: TRBJ1-5; D: NA; size: few; V: TRBV7-7; CDR3: CASSFRVRITAGGNQPQHF; DNA: TGTGCTAGCAGCTTCCGCGTAAGAATAACTGCGGGGGGCAATCAGCCCCAGCATTTT
length: 14; J: TRBJ2-3; D: TRBD2; size: NA; V: TRBV6-2/TRBV6-3; CDR3: CASSDGGGLDTQYF; DNA: TGTGCCAGCAGTGACGGGGGGGGCTTGGATACGCAGTATTTT
length: 13; J: TRBJ2-1; D: TRBD1; size: many; V: TRBV2; CDR3: CASSQGASNEQFF; DNA: TGTGCCAGCTCCCAGGGGGCATCCAATGAGCAGTTCTTC
length: 16; J: TRBJ1-3; D: NA; size: few; V: TRBV3-1; CDR3: CASSQSPGRFGNTIYF; DNA: TGTGCCAGCAGCCAATCCCCGGGACGCTTCGGAAACACCATATATTTT
length: 19; J: TRBJ1-1; D: NA; size: NA; V: TRBV28; CDR3: CASSLRGFGLGGSNTEAFF; DNA: TGTGCCAGCAGTTTAAGGGGCTTTGGTCTAGGAGGGTCGAACACTGAAGCTTTCTTT
length: 15; J: TRBJ1-1; D: NA; size: NA; V: TRBV7-2; CDR3: CASSRDGVSNTEAFF; DNA: TGTGCCAGCAGCCGGGACGGGGTGAGTAACACTGAAGCTTTCTTT
length: 13; J: TRBJ2-1; D: TRBD2; size: NA; V: TRBV7-3; CDR3: CASSLQIAGDLFF; DNA: TGTGCCAGCAGCTTACAAATAGCGGGAGACCTGTTCTTC
length: 14; J: TRBJ1-1; D: NA; size: NA; V: TRBV29-1; CDR3: CSVAAGTQNTEAFF; DNA: TGCAGCGTTGCGGCAGGAACCCAGAACACTGAAGCTTTCTTT
length: 13; J: TRBJ2-1; D: NA; size: NA; V: TRBV6-1; CDR3: CASSWLTNNEQFF; DNA: TGTGCCAGCAGCTGGTTAACCAACAATGAGCAGTTCTTC
length: 15; J: TRBJ2-7; D: TRBD2; size: NA; V: TRBV28; CDR3: CASSNTRLAAYEQYF; DNA: TGTGCCAGCAGTAATACGAGACTAGCGGCCTACGAGCAGTACTTC
length: 14; J: TRBJ1-6; D: NA; size: many; V: TRBV6-1; CDR3: CASTLDSYNSPLHF; DNA: TGTGCCAGCACTCTGGACAGCTATAATTCACCCCTCCACTTT
length: 21; J: TRBJ2-1; D: NA; size: few; V: TRBV7-9; CDR3: CASSTRDIAGPAQLSYNEQFF; DNA: TGTGCCAGCAGCACCCGGGATATCGCAGGCCCTGCCCAGCTCTCCTACAATGAGCAGTTCTTC
length: 11; J: TRBJ2-1; D: NA; size: few; V: TRBV2; CDR3: CASSDSNEQFF; DNA: TGTGCCAGCAGCGACAGCAATGAGCAGTTCTTC
length: 15; J: TRBJ2-2; D: TRBD1; size: many; V: TRBV7-9; CDR3: CASRGRTGGAGELFF; DNA: TGTGCCAGCAGAGGTCGGACAGGGGGTGCCGGGGAGCTGTTTTTT
length: 16; J: TRBJ2-1; D: NA; size: NA; V: TRBV4-1; CDR3: CASSQGFFQNNNEQFF; DNA: TGCGCCAGCAGCCAAGGGTTTTTTCAGAACAACAATGAGCAGTTCTTC
length: 16; J: TRBJ2-5; D: NA; size: NA; V: TRBV4-1; CDR3: CASSQERGLLQETQYF; DNA: TGCGCCAGCAGCCAAGAGCGGGGCCTCCTCCAAGAGACCCAGTACTTC
length: 14; J: TRBJ1-5; D: NA; size: many; V: TRBV2; CDR3: CASSAGASNQPQHF; DNA: TGTGCCAGCAGTGCCGGGGCGAGCAATCAGCCCCAGCATTTT
length: 14; J: TRBJ2-5; D: NA; size: many; V: TRBV20-1; CDR3: CSARDRWDQETQYF; DNA: TGCAGTGCTAGAGATCGTTGGGACCAAGAGACCCAGTACTTC
length: 15; J: TRBJ2-1; D: TRBD1; size: many; V: TRBV7-9; CDR3: CASSSPVTGDNEQFF; DNA: TGTGCCAGCAGCTCCCCAGTCACAGGGGACAATGAGCAGTTCTTC
length: 13; J: TRBJ2-2; D: NA; size: many; V: TRBV19; CDR3: CASSFYNTGELFF; DNA: TGTGCCAGTAGTTTCTATAACACCGGGGAGCTGTTTTTT
length: 11; J: TRBJ1-2; D: NA; size: NA; V: TRBV7-3; CDR3: CASSLRVFYTF; DNA: TGTGCCAGCAGCCTCAGGGTTTTCTACACCTTC
length: 13; J: TRBJ2-3; D: TRBD2; size: few; V: TRBV29-1; CDR3: CSVVAGGPDTQYF; DNA: TGCAGCGTTGTCGCGGGAGGCCCCGATACGCAGTATTTT
length: 17; J: TRBJ2-1; D: TRBD2; size: many; V: TRBV11-3; CDR3: CASSSGTSGSSYNEQFF; DNA: TGTGCCAGCAGCTCCGGGACTAGCGGTAGCTCCTACAATGAGCAGTTCTTC
length: 18; J: TRBJ2-1; D: TRBD2; size: few; V: TRBV6-1; CDR3: CAIFPTSGRGRSYNEQFF; DNA: TGTGCCATTTTCCCTACTAGCGGGAGGGGCCGTTCCTACAATGAGCAGTTCTTC
length: 17; J: TRBJ2-7; D: TRBD2; size: NA; V: TRBV10-3; CDR3: CAISDISGRLAGYEQYF; DNA: TGTGCCATCAGTGACATTTCCGGCCGACTAGCGGGATACGAGCAGTACTTC
length: 15; J: TRBJ2-7; D: TRBD1; size: NA; V: TRBV2; CDR3: CASSTQGQGPYEQYF; DNA: TGTGCCAGCAGTACCCAGGGACAGGGGCCCTACGAGCAGTACTTC
length: 15; J: TRBJ1-1; D: NA; size: few; V: TRBV5-1; CDR3: CASSWISSSSTEAFF; DNA: TGCGCCAGCAGTTGGATAAGCTCGAGTTCCACTGAAGCTTTCTTT
length: 15; J: TRBJ2-3; D: NA; size: many; V: TRBV3-1; CDR3: CASSQGARRTDTQYF; DNA: TGTGCCAGCAGCCAAGGAGCCAGACGCACAGATACGCAGTATTTT
length: 12; J: TRBJ1-2; D: NA; size: many; V: TRBV2; CDR3: CASRYTRFGYTF; DNA: TGTGCCAGCAGATACACAAGGTTCGGCTACACCTTC
length: 13; J: TRBJ2-7; D: NA; size: many; V: TRBV2; CDR3: CASRATSSGEQYF; DNA: TGTGCCAGCAGGGCCACATCTTCTGGCGAGCAGTACTTC